This record concerns one TCR beta chain sequence. What this receptor recognizes is not known. No qualities accompany the bases; no much larger clone lies one base away. The sample originates from a study of blood T cell repertoires in COVID-19 (dated by TCRdb to between 2020 and 2021). With respect to the entire study: The collaborator samples originated in the United States, Italy and Spain and spanned the acute and convalescent phases of COVID-19. The prospective study material was composed of cDNA or gDNA derived from T cells, B-cell-depleted T cells, or PBMCs. Deeply sampled blood TCRbeta repertoires from subjects exposed to, actively infected with, or recovered from COVID-19 were included in the dataset. The repertoires were released in a freely available public database intended as a resource for research on the immune response to SARS-CoV-2. Samples came from the ongoing ImmuneRACE study (first 160 participants) plus 1,254 subjects from 6 global collaborators. Nearly every sample came with metadata listing a de-identified subject ID, COVID-19 status, age in years and sex. HLA class I and class II types, where available, came from metadata supplied by the sample provider rather than from assay-based typing. Beyond this particular receptor, the publication reports: Clinical and demographic metadata were provided uncurated, with the amount varying by source and participant.

One collaborating source in Seattle enrolled patients while the patients were actively infected and followed the patients over time throughout the course of disease. The collaborating institutions used their own protocols to collect whole blood in K2EDTA tubes. Collaborator samples were shipped for TCRbeta analysis as frozen whole blood, isolated PBMCs, or DNA extracted from either sample type. The immunoSEQ Assay, a bias-controlled multiplex PCR, was used to amplify TCRbeta CDR3 regions from genomic DNA. On the authors' methods: The number of nucleated cells in each sample was estimated from the amplification of reference gene primers within the assay. To quantify the absolute abundance of each unique TCRbeta CDR3 rearrangement, sequence reads were collapsed and filtered. For each sample, productive Simpson clonality was calculated as the square root of Simpson's diversity index across productive rearrangements. The source is immuneACCESS, and TCRdb retained only in-frame sequences with V and J called. Part of the clones is not carried over; for the studies checked, unresolved V genes explain less than half of this, and the remainder is unexplained. V, J and clone size are taken as reported in that table, and D and trimming were inferred from the DNA itself. Here the sample has about 480,000 clones; nearly 90% occur a single time. 0.8% to 0.9% of the sample is in the top ten clones.

Germline trimming amounts to 4 bases on V and 3 bases on J, with 6 as the count of junction bases outside the gene matches. Based on the germline V gene, the CDR1 and CDR2 sequences are KGHSH and LQKENI. Including the terminal cysteine and phenylalanine, the CDR3 comprises 14 residues. The entry retains the CDR3 DNA only, 42 bases that are in frame from base 1. The material sequenced was peripheral blood. The sequence was collected from a young man with COVID-19, enrolled during active disease. The sequence is built from TRBV18 and TRBJ2-7; 7 bases in between match TRBD2. The DNA reads TGTGCCAGCTCACATGAGGGCGGGAGCTACGAGCAGTACTTC. Its protein is CASSHEGGSYEQYF.